Sequencing of this T cell receptor (beta chain) was carried out in a study of PD-1 blockade in classical Hodgkin lymphoma. The sample's time point: cycle 4 day 1 (C4D1), after five to seven weeks of nivolumab. Every patient had relapsed following autologous stem cell transplantation, and cohorts differed in brentuximab vedotin exposure. Repertoires were generated with immunoSEQ multiplex PCR, while TCRdb's copy carries only in-frame clones and drops some. The table records more than 95,000 clones, around nine tenths of them present only once. The J segment lost 5 bases and the V segment lost 6 bases, leaving 4 bases of the junction unmatched. Per germline, CDR1 WNHNN and CDR2 SYGVQD (reference sequence). This CDR3 comprises 14 residues.

This sequence joins TRBV10-1 and TRBJ2-1; 10 positions match TRBD2. The sample was peripheral blood mononuclear cells (PBMCs), taken before the fourth cycle of nivolumab. This clonotype was obtained from a human donor with classical Hodgkin lymphoma. In nucleotides, the CDR3 is TGCGCCAGCAGCCGGCTAGCGGGGGACAATGAGCAGTTCTTC. Amino acid sequence: CASSRLAGDNEQFF.